This entry describes one TCR beta chain. TCRdb itself ran the 5' RACE reads through MiXCR, one entry per CDR3 protein. This sample has roughly 50,000 distinct CDR3 sequences, with about 20% found just once. The entry originates in a study of chronic HIV infection and antiretroviral therapy. CDR1 MGHRA and CDR2 YSYEKL come from the germline V gene. Trimming took 2 bases from V and 1 from J, leaving 11 bases between them. This CDR3 has 15 residues. This clonotype was obtained from an adult who had HIV and had not received antiretroviral therapy, or was an uninfected healthy control (not recorded which). Sequencing was carried out using peripheral blood. The rearrangement uses TRBV4-1 and TRBJ2-5, with unresolved D. CDR3 nucleotides: TGCGCCAGCAGCCAATTAGGGTTGGGCCAAGAGACCCAGTACTTC. Protein product: CASSQLGLGQETQYF.